This section outlines one T cell receptor beta chain sequence together with its context. Libraries were prepared by immunoSEQ multiplex PCR; TCRdb keeps only in-frame clonotypes and omits some of them. The top ten hold approximately 7.5% of the sample, which has hundreds of thousands of clones, roughly 79% seen once. While infection was still active, Seattle patients were enrolled and then followed longitudinally. This sample was taken from a study of blood T cell repertoires in COVID-19. The specimen was peripheral blood. This receptor was identified in an elderly woman with COVID-19, enrolled during active disease.

The CDR3 spells CASRKGGGSYNEQFF. The CDR3 DNA sequence: TGTGCCAGCAGGAAAGGCGGGGGCTCCTACAATGAGCAGTTCTTC. The chain joins TRBV25-1 to TRBJ2-1; 7 bases map to TRBD2. J was trimmed by 0 bases and V by 6 bases; bases with no gene match: 5. Germline V lookup: CDR1 MGHDK, CDR2 SYGVNS. The CDR3 contains 15 residues.